What follows is one T cell receptor (beta chain) and its context. Assay: immunoSEQ multiplex PCR; the TCRdb copy retains only in-frame clones and omits some. Of around 68,000 clones in the sample, roughly 91% are singletons; the top ten hold around 0.34%. The data were taken from a study of technical replicates of blood from several donors. Input material: T cells isolated from PBMCs. The sequence was collected from a human donor in good health. Some clones in this sample may be carry-over from other donors' samples.

CDR3 in amino acids: CASSVASQNTGELFF. For the CDR3, the DNA is TGTGCCAGCAGTGTGGCTAGTCAAAACACCGGGGAGCTGTTTTTT. The V gene is TRBV28, the J gene TRBJ2-2; no firm D call. Germline CDR1 is MDHEN and CDR2 is SYDVKM. The CDR3 extends over 15 amino acids. Trimming took 5 bases from V and 2 from J, leaving 12 bases between them.